Below, one TCR beta chain is given with its context. This sample was included in a study of cytomegalovirus exposure and HLA in healthy donors. TCRdb's table, derived via immunoSEQ multiplex PCR, lists solely in-frame clones and lacks some. The data show 70,000 to 85,000 clones, 94% seen once. The CDR3 loop spans 15 amino acids. Germline CDR1 is WNHNN and CDR2 is SYGVQD (reference sequence). V was cut by 2 bases and J by 0 bases, with 8 bases left in between. V gene TRBV10-1 combines with J gene TRBJ1-3, with D uncertain. Sequencing was done on a sample of PBMCs. This TCR came from a woman aged 18-29 years in good health and CMV-seropositive. The CDR3 here is CASSESRSSGNTIYF. Here the CDR3 DNA reads TGCGCCAGCAGTGAGAGTCGGTCCTCTGGAAACACCATATATTTT.